This T cell receptor (beta chain) stems from a study of CD8 T cells in Susac syndrome. Roughly 0.45 to 1 ug RNA was reverse transcribed with random hexamers. One entry per CDR3 protein, called by TCRdb with MiXCR from the immunoSEQ multiplex PCR reads. The sample records about 140,000 distinct CDR3 sequences, 90% to 96% being singletons. V was pared by 6 bases and J by 7 bases, with 14 bases of the junction left unmatched. This CDR3 is built from 15 residues. The germline gives CDR1 MNHEY, CDR2 SVGAGI. The sequenced sample was CD4+ T cells from PBMCs. This clonotype was sampled from a human donor with Susac syndrome. This chain uses TRBV6-5 with TRBJ2-7, with 8 positions matching TRBD2. In DNA, the CDR3 is TGTGCCAGCAGAAAGGCCCCGGGAGGGGCGGGTGAGCAGTACTTC. Translated: CASRKAPGGAGEQYF.